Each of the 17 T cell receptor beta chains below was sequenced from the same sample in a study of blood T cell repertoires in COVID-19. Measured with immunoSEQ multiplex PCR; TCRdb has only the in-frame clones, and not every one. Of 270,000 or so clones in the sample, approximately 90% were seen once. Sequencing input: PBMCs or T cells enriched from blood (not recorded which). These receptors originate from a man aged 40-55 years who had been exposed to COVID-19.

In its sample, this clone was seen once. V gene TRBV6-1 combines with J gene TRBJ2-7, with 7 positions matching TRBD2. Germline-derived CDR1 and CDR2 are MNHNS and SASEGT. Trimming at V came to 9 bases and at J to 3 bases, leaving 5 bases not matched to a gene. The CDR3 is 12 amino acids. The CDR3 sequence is CARTPSGYEQYF. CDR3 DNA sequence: TGTGCCAGGACCCCTAGCGGCTACGAGCAGTACTTC.

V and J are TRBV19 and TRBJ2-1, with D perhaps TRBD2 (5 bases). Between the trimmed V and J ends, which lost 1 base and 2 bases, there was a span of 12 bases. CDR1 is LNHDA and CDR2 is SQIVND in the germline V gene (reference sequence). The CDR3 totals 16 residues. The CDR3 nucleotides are TGTGCCAGTAGTATAGCATTCAGCGGTGCCTACAATGAGCAGTTCTTC. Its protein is CASSIAFSGAYNEQFF.

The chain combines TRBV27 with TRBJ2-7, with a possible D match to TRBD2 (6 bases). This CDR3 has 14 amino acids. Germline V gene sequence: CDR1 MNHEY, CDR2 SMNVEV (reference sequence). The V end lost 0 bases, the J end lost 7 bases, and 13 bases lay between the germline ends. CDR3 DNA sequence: TGTGCCAGCAGTTTATCCGGACTACCATGGGAGCAGTACTTC. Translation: CASSLSGLPWEQYF.

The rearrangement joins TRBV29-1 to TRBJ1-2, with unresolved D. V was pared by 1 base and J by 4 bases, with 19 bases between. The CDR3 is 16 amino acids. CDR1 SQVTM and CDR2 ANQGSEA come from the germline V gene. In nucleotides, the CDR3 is TGCAGCGTTGAAGGAGGGCCAGATTCGGTTACCTATGGCTACACCTTC. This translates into CSVEGGPDSVTYGYTF.

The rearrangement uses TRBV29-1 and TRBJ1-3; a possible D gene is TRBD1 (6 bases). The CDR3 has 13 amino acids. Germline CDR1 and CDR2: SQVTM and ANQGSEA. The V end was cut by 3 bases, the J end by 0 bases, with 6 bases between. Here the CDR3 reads CSVEGASGNTIYF. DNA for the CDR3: TGCAGCGTTGAGGGGGCCTCTGGAAACACCATATATTTT.

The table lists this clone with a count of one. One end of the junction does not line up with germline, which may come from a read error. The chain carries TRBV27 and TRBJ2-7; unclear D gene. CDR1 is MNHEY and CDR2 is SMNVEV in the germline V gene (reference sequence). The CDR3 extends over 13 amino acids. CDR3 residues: CASSLSDSHEQYF. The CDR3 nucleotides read TGTGCCAGCAGTTTATCCGACTCCCACGAGCAGTACTTC.

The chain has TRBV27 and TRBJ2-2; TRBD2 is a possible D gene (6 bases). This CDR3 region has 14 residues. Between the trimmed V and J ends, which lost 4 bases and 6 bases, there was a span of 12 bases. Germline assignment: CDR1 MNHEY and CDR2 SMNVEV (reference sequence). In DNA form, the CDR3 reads TGTGCCAGCAGTTCCTTGGGGGGAGCCGGGGAGCTGTTTTTT. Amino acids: CASSSLGGAGELFF.

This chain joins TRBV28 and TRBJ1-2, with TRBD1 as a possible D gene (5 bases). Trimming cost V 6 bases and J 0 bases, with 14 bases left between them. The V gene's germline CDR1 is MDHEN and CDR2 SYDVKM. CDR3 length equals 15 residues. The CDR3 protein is CASSLPDSANYGYTF. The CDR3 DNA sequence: TGTGCCAGCAGCCTACCCGACAGCGCTAACTATGGCTACACCTTC.

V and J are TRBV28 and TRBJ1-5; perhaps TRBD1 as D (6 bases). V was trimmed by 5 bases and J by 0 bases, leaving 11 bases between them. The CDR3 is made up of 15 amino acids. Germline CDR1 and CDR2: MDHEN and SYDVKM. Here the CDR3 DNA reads TGTGCCAGCAGTCGGACAGACTATAGCAATCAGCCCCAGCATTTT. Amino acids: CASSRTDYSNQPQHF.

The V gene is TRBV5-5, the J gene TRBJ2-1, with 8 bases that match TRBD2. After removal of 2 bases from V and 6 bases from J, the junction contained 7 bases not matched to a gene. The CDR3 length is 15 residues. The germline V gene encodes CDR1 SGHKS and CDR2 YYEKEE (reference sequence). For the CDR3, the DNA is TGTGCCAGCAGCTTAGTACTAGCGGCCCGCAATGAGCAGTTCTTC. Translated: CASSLVLAARNEQFF.

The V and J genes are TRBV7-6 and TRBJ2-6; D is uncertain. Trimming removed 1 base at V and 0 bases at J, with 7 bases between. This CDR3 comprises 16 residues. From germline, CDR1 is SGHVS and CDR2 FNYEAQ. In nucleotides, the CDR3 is TGTGCCAGCAGCTTAGGTCAGGACTCTGGGGCCAACGTCCTGACTTTC. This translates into CASSLGQDSGANVLTF.

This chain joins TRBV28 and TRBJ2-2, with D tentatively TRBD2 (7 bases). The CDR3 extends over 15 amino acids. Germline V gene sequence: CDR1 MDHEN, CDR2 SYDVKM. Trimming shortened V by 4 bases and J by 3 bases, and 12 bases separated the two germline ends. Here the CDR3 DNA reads TGTGCCAGCAGTTCTCCGGGGGGCTACACCGGGGAGCTGTTTTTT. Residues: CASSSPGGYTGELFF. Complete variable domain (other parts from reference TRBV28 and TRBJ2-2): DVKVTQSSRYLVKRTGEKVFLECVQDMDHENMFWYRQDPGLGLRLIYFSYDVKMKEKGDIPEGYSVSREKKERFSLILESASTNQTSMYLCASSSPGGYTGELFFGEGSRLTVL.

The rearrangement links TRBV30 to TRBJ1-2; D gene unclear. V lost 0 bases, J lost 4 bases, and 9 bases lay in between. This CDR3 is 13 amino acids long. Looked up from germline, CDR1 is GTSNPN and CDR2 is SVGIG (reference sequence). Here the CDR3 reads CAWSVRQFYGYTF. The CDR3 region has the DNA TGTGCCTGGAGTGTACGTCAGTTCTATGGCTACACCTTC. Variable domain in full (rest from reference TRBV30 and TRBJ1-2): SQTIHQWPATLVQPVGSPLSLECTVEGTSNPNLYWYRQAAGRGLQLLFYSVGIGQISSEVPQNLSASRPQDRQFILSSKKLLLSDSGFYLCAWSVRQFYGYTFGSGTRLTVV.

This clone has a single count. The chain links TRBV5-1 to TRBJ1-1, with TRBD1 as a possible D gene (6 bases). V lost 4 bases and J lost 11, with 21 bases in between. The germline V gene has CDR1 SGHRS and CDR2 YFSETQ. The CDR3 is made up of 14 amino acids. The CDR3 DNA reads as TGCGCCAGCAGCGGGACAATGAGCGACGGGATCGCTTTCTTT. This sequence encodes CASSGTMSDGIAFF.

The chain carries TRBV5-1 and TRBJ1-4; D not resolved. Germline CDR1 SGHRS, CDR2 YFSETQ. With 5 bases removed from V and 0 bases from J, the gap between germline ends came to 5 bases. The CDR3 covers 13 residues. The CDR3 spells CASSSATNEKLFF. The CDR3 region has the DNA TGCGCCAGCAGTAGTGCAACTAATGAAAAACTGTTTTTT.

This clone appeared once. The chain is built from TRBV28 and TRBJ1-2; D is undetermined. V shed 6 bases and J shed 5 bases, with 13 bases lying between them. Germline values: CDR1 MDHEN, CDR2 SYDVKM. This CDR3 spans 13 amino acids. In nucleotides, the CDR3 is TGTGCCAGCAGAGCGGACGGACTGTATGGCTACACCTTC. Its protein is CASRADGLYGYTF.

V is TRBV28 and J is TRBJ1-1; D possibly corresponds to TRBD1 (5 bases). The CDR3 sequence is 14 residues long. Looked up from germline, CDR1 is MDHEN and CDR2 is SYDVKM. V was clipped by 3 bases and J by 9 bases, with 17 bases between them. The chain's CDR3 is CASSFLPDSPKAFF. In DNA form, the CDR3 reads TGTGCCAGCAGTTTCCTTCCCGACAGCCCGAAAGCTTTCTTT.